These T cell receptor beta chains were read from a single sample in a study of CD8 T cells in Susac syndrome. TCRdb recomputed calls from the immunoSEQ multiplex PCR reads with MiXCR, one row per CDR3 protein. Of more than 100,000 distinct CDR3 sequences listed, over 80% were seen once; the top ten hold around 0.49%. The source material was CD8+ T cells from PBMCs. Every receptor here comes from a human donor with multiple sclerosis. Both conserved end residues are part of each CDR3. A D gene is named only where the DNA matches it firmly. Not every row has a clone size; where given, it reads once, few, many or a size class.

>TRBJ2-2|NA|TRBV24-1|NA
TGTGCCACCAGGGACACCGGGGAGCTGTTTTTT
CATRDTGELFF
>TRBJ1-2|NA|TRBV4-1|NA
TGCGCCAGCACTGATCCGGGAACTAGTGGCTACACCTTC
CASTDPGTSGYTF
>TRBJ1-3|NA|TRBV4-3|NA
TGCGCCAGCAGCCCATCAGGTGCCCGCAACTCTGGAAACACCATATATTTT
CASSPSGARNSGNTIYF
>TRBJ2-2|NA|TRBV6-4|NA
TGTGCCAGCAGTGCACGATGGGGGTCGAACACCGGGGAGCTGTTTTTT
CASSARWGSNTGELFF
>TRBJ2-1|NA|TRBV28|TRBD2
TGTGCCAGCAGTCTCATTTGGGGAGCGGGAGCAGACAATGAGCAGTTCTTC
CASSLIWGAGADNEQFF
>TRBJ1-6|NA|TRBV19|NA
TGTGCCAGTAGCTGGCCCGGGGAGAATTCACCCCTCCACTTT
CASSWPGENSPLHF
>TRBJ2-4|NA|TRBV5-1|NA
TGCGCCAGCAGCTTAGGACGGATTACGACCAAAAACATTCAGTACTTC
CASSLGRITTKNIQYF
>TRBJ2-7|few|TRBV6-2/TRBV6-3|NA
TGTGCCAGCAGTTACTCCGCAGGCTACGAGCAGTACTTC
CASSYSAGYEQYF
>TRBJ1-1|NA|TRBV20-1|NA
TGCAGTGCCGGACAAGCCTATGAAGCTTTCTTT
CSAGQAYEAFF
>TRBJ2-1|NA|TRBV19|NA
TGTGCCAGTAGATCCCTCTTCCCGGCCTACAATGAGCAGTTCTTC
CASRSLFPAYNEQFF
>TRBJ1-2|NA|TRBV6-1|TRBD1
TGTGCCAGCAGTGAAGATTGGACAGGCGGGAAGGGTGGCTACACCTTC
CASSEDWTGGKGGYTF
>TRBJ1-1|NA|TRBV27|TRBD1
TGTGCCAGCAGAGGACAGGCGAACACTGAAGCTTTCTTT
CASRGQANTEAFF
>TRBJ2-3|NA|TRBV25-1|NA
TGTGCCAGCTCTGACAGTTCTAGCACAGATACGCAGTATTTT
CASSDSSSTDTQYF
>TRBJ2-6|NA|TRBV11-2|NA
TGTGCCAGCAGCGGAACTCCCTCCCAGAGCTTCACGTCTGGGGCCAACGTCCTGACTTTC
CASSGTPSQSFTSGANVLTF
>TRBJ2-1|NA|TRBV13|NA
TGTGCCAGCAGCCCGGGCGCGAACTACAATGAGCAGTTCTTC
CASSPGANYNEQFF
>TRBJ1-5|NA|TRBV19|NA
TGTGCCAGTAGTATACTGGCTGGCTTTCAGCCCCAGCATTTT
CASSILAGFQPQHF
>TRBJ1-1|NA|TRBV7-9|NA
TGTGCCAGCAGCTCCAGGGGCACTGAAGCTTTCTTT
CASSSRGTEAFF
>TRBJ1-1|NA|TRBV4-1|NA
TGCGCCAGCAGCCCAGCCCCGGGGTTCGCAATGAACACTGAAGCTTTCTTT
CASSPAPGFAMNTEAFF
>TRBJ1-1|NA|TRBV7-9|NA
TGTGCCAGCAGCTTAATGTCAGGGGACACTGAAGCTTTCTTT
CASSLMSGDTEAFF
>TRBJ1-2|NA|TRBV27|NA
TGTGCCAGCAGTTTCATGGGCCAGTTGTACTATGGCTACACCTTC
CASSFMGQLYYGYTF
>TRBJ1-2|NA|TRBV4-1|NA
TGCGCCAGCAGGTCCGGGACGAACTATGGCTACACCTTC
CASRSGTNYGYTF
>TRBJ2-1|NA|TRBV7-9|NA
TGTGCCAGCAGCAAAAGCGGATACAATGAGCAGTTCTTC
CASSKSGYNEQFF
>TRBJ2-3|NA|TRBV4-1|NA
TGCGCCAGCAGCCTAGAGGGAACAGATACGCAGTATTTT
CASSLEGTDTQYF
>TRBJ2-2|once|TRBV18|TRBD1
TGTGCCAGCTCACCTTGGCCTACCGGGACAGAGAACACCGGGGAGCTGTTTTTT
CASSPWPTGTENTGELFF
>TRBJ2-3|NA|TRBV9|NA
TGTGCCAGCACCCCGAATTTTGGCACAGATACGCAGTATTTT
CASTPNFGTDTQYF
>TRBJ2-7|NA|TRBV7-8|TRBD2
TGTGCCAGCAACCCTGGACTAGCGGCCTACGAGCAGTACTTC
CASNPGLAAYEQYF
>TRBJ1-1|NA|TRBV29-1|TRBD1
TGCAGCGTTGCAGGGACAGGGGGCCTAGGTGAAGCTTTCTTT
CSVAGTGGLGEAFF
>TRBJ2-3|NA|TRBV10-3|TRBD2
TGTGCCATCAGTGAGGGGCGGGGGGGCACCACAGATACGCAGTATTTT
CAISEGRGGTTDTQYF
>TRBJ1-5|few|TRBV6-1|NA
TGTGCCAGCAGTCCCGGACAGCCCAACAATCAGCCCCAGCATTTT
CASSPGQPNNQPQHF
>TRBJ1-1|NA|TRBV4-3|NA
TGCGCCAGCAGCCAAGCCGCTGCAGGTCGGAACACTGAAGCTTTCTTT
CASSQAAAGRNTEAFF
>TRBJ2-7|NA|TRBV20-1|TRBD2
TGCAGTGCTCTTGGGACTAGTGGAATCTACGAGCAGTACTTC
CSALGTSGIYEQYF
>TRBJ2-1|NA|TRBV4-1|TRBD2
TGCGCCAGCAGCCAACGACTAGCGGGGGACAATGAGCAGTTCTTC
CASSQRLAGDNEQFF